These T cell receptor beta chains were read from a single sample in a study of blood T cells in healthy people across ages. TCRdb recomputed calls from the 5' RACE reads with MiXCR, one row per CDR3 protein. This sample has roughly 800,000 distinct CDR3 sequences, with over 45% found just once. Sequenced: blood. The receptor set was obtained from a man aged 30-40 years in good health. The CDR3 runs from the conserved cysteine through the conserved F or W. Clone size appears in some rows only: once, few, many, or a class for an expanded clone.

cdr3_length j_call v_call clone_size cdr3_aa
15 TRBJ2-7 TRBV7-2 few CASSLDAVWYYEQYF
16 . TRBV4-3 . CASSQDHSGYYNEQYF
12 TRBJ2-1 TRBV6-1 . CASSPQIDGQFF
12 TRBJ2-7 TRBV6-2/TRBV6-3 few CASSPDSGEQYF
13 . TRBV11-2 few CASSLAPGSEQYF
15 TRBJ2-3 TRBV27 . CASSLTSGIADTQYF
14 TRBJ2-3 TRBV12-3/TRBV12-4 . CASTPGPSTDTQYF
13 . TRBV20-1 . CSARMGRGETQYF
12 . TRBV30 few CAWSDPTYEQYF
14 TRBJ2-5 TRBV7-9 . CASAVGLAEETQYF
13 TRBJ1-6 TRBV7-2 once CASRDEINSPLHF
15 TRBJ2-5 TRBV29-1 . CSVENPLRGRETQYF
11 TRBJ2-7 TRBV15 . CATSRNDEQYF
13 TRBJ1-2 TRBV12-3/TRBV12-4 . CASRLLGAYGYTF
15 TRBJ1-4 TRBV6-4 . CASSGCGGTNEKLFF
13 TRBJ1-5 TRBV29-1 few CSVLGSPNQPQHF
14 TRBJ2-1 TRBV29-1 . CSVDRGLSYNEQFF
14 TRBJ1-5 TRBV21-1 once CASSQRCSNQPQHF
17 TRBJ2-1 TRBV29-1 . CSVGRLGLAGEGNEQFF
12 TRBJ2-5 TRBV12-3/TRBV12-4 few CASRDSGETQYF
15 TRBJ2-4 TRBV27 . CASSLDSPGMSIQYF
16 TRBJ2-1 TRBV20-1 few CSARDPFQSSYNEQFF
10 TRBJ1-1 TRBV20-1 . CSARQSLAFF
16 TRBJ2-1 TRBV28 . CASSTAGGGPYNEQFF
17 TRBJ2-1 TRBV6-2/TRBV6-3 few CASSYSNHRGSYNEQFF
15 TRBJ2-7 TRBV20-1 once CSARLSGYLRYEQYF
15 TRBJ2-2 TRBV29-1 few CSVKPTGEHTGELFF
13 TRBJ2-7 TRBV5-1 . CASSLTQAYEQYF
15 TRBJ2-3 TRBV4-1 . CASSQVGVPTDTQYF
12 TRBJ2-1 TRBV5-6 . CASSLSNNEQFF
14 TRBJ2-1 TRBV20-1 few CSAGAGGPTSGQFF
12 TRBJ1-2 TRBV20-1 . CSARSIGGGYTF
13 . TRBV12-3/TRBV12-4 . CASSSPGGLEQYF
14 TRBJ2-3 TRBV20-1 once CSASLPWDSDTQYF
15 TRBJ2-1 TRBV7-9 . CASSPRGALSGEQFF
15 TRBJ1-1 TRBV29-1 . CSVFRPTGPNTEAFF
11 TRBJ2-3 TRBV28 . CASLSTDTQYF
15 TRBJ2-5 TRBV6-5 . CASRRAGVGKETQYF
14 TRBJ2-7 TRBV20-1 few CSAWVRDSLYEQYF
14 TRBJ1-3 TRBV20-1 few CSARLARSGNTIYF
15 TRBJ2-7 TRBV7-2 . CASSTQAGGNYEQYF
12 TRBJ1-1 TRBV12-3/TRBV12-4 . CASEQGGTEAFF
13 TRBJ2-4 TRBV20-1 few CSARVSGENIQYF
15 TRBJ2-7 TRBV7-2 . CASSFAGGSSYEQYF
14 TRBJ2-7 TRBV29-1 . CSVARGTEGNEQYF
13 TRBJ1-6 TRBV29-1 . CSVEGQTNSPLHF
16 TRBJ2-3 TRBV19 . CASSIAGTIHTDTQYF
15 TRBJ2-7 TRBV6-6 . CASSYGLAALPEQYF
14 TRBJ2-1 TRBV6-5 . CASKTPDRYNEQFF